This T cell receptor (beta chain) was documented in a study of OX40 agonist ivuxolimab in advanced cancers. Study details: Males comprised around 78% of the group, whose mean age was about 61 years (range about 20 to 79). In three patients, partial responses were observed, one with hepatocellular carcinoma and two with cutaneous melanoma. Points from the study as a whole: By week 6 at 0.1 to 3.0 mg/kg, blood CD4+ and CD8+ T cells had expanded clonally.

In this sample, this clone turned up once. The antigen is not known. Trimming shortened V by 4 bases and J by 5 bases, and 12 bases separated the two germline ends. This CDR3 contains 14 residues. Germline CDR1 reads SGHRS; CDR2 reads YFSETQ. Profiling relied on immunoSEQ multiplex PCR, and the TCRdb table lists in-frame clones only, not all of them. The data show 58,000 or so clones, approximately 82% seen once. Blood sampling took place at baseline, cycle 4 day 1, and cycle 7 day 1. The material was CD4+ or CD8+ T cells sorted from blood, obtained in a trial of the OX40 agonist ivuxolimab. This clonotype was obtained from an adult with an advanced solid tumor such as melanoma, head and neck, liver or kidney cancer. The chain has TRBV5-1 and TRBJ1-4; D possibly corresponds to TRBD1 (6 bases). This CDR3 reads CASSVDSTNEKLFF. The CDR3 DNA is TGCGCCAGCAGCGTGGACAGCACCAATGAAAAACTGTTTTTT.